This TCR beta chain was found in a study of control samples from healthy donors and cancer patients (dated by TCRdb to the early 2020s). A remark on this clone: No cognate antigen has been identified for it. Per-nucleotide qualities are absent, and no much larger clonotype sits a single base away.

Library preparation was by the immunoSEQ multiplex PCR assay. This immuneACCESS table, as held by TCRdb, lists in-frame sequences with V and J called but not all clones. Of the missing ones, under half trace to an unresolved V gene in checked studies; the others have no known cause. The sample table holds around 100,000 clones, of which around 89% were seen once. The ten largest clones represent approximately 15% of the sample. V sheds 6 bases and J sheds 7 bases, leaving 20 bases between their ends. The germline V gene supplies CDR1 SGHRS and CDR2 YFSETQ. The CDR3 runs 16 residues from the cysteine to the phenylalanine. Of all the DNA, just the CDR3 is kept, 48 bases in frame from base 1.

The specimen was blood. The TCR originated in a woman in her 70s in good health. Rearrangement joined TRBV5-1 to TRBJ1-6, with TRBD1 perhaps the D gene, on 5 matching bases. The CDR3: CASKRDLGERNSPLHF. The bases are TGCGCCAGCAAAAGGGACCTCGGCGAACGGAATTCACCCCTCCACTTT.